This T cell receptor beta chain comes out of a study of cytomegalovirus exposure and HLA in healthy donors. PCR used 60 Vbeta primers and 13 Jbeta primers. Produced via immunoSEQ multiplex PCR; TCRdb's table is partial and in-frame only. This sample has 80,000 to 100,000 clones, with about four fifths found just once. Germline CDR1 and CDR2: WSHSY and SAAADI. The CDR3 totals 13 residues. With 6 bases clipped from V and 5 bases from J, the junction kept 5 bases outside the gene matches. The specimen was PBMCs. The rearrangement joins TRBV10-2 to TRBJ1-2, with 8 positions matching TRBD1. The receptor was isolated from a young man in good health and CMV-seronegative. In DNA, the CDR3 is TGCGCCAGCAGATCAGGGGGCCTGTATGGCTACACCTTC. Its translation: CASRSGGLYGYTF.